Shown below are 27 T cell receptor beta chains from a single sample sequenced in a study of quantifying T cell responses using KT2 cells. Study information: RNA was reverse transcribed with TCR alpha and beta constant-region primers.

The cDNA 3' end received a ligated oligonucleotide with a UMI. First-round PCR used 4 to 5 cycles and beta primers RC1.1 and RC1.2 covering TRBC1 and TRBC2. TCRdb used MiXCR to reprocess the UMI-ligation and nested PCR reads, holding one entry per CDR3 protein. The sample carries 42,000 or so distinct CDR3 sequences, more than 15% recorded once. Sample: PBMCs spiked with cells of the T cell clone KT2. The source is a human donor.

This clonotype was detected many times. The rearrangement links TRBV7-9 to TRBJ2-7, with 9 bases lining up with TRBD1. Germline CDR1 SEHNR, CDR2 FQNEAQ (reference sequence). The CDR3 length is 14 residues. With V trimmed by 2 bases and J by 5 bases, 4 bases remained unmatched. The chain's CDR3 is CASSLKQGADEQYF. The DNA of the CDR3 is TGTGCCAGCAGCTTAAAACAGGGGGCTGACGAGCAGTACTTC.

This chain joins TRBV11-2 and TRBJ2-3; D ambiguous. Trimming stripped 2 bases from V and 0 bases from J, with 9 bases between. The CDR3 sequence is 15 residues long. Germline CDR1 and CDR2: SGHAT and FQNNGV. CDR3 amino acids: CASSLNTRSTDTQYF. The CDR3 nucleotides read TGTGCCAGCAGCTTAAACACCCGTAGCACAGATACGCAGTATTTT.

V usage is TRBV7-2 and J usage is TRBJ1-6; 8 bases align to TRBD1. This CDR3 comprises 15 residues. Germline CDR1 SGHTA, CDR2 FQGNSA. V lost 5 bases and J lost 5; bases outside the gene matches: 5. The chain's CDR3 is CASSGQGNDNSPLHF. Here the CDR3 DNA reads TGTGCCAGCAGCGGACAGGGCAACGATAATTCACCCCTCCACTTT.

The rearrangement joins TRBV2 to TRBJ2-3; D perhaps matches TRBD2 (6 bases). The CDR3 runs to 15 residues. The ends were cut back, 6 bases at V and 8 bases at J, with 21 bases in the middle. Germline V gene data show CDR1 as SNHLY and CDR2 as FYNNEI. CDR3 amino acids: CASRIWGVPFPTQYF. As DNA, the CDR3 is TGTGCCAGCAGGATATGGGGGGTCCCCTTTCCTACGCAGTATTTT. Full variable domain (rest looked up from reference TRBV2 and TRBJ2-3): EPEVTQTPSHQVTQMGQEVILRCVPISNHLYFYWYRQILGQKVEFLVSFYNNEISEKSEIFDDQFSVERPDGSNFTLKIRSTKLEDSAMYFCASRIWGVPFPTQYFGPGTRLTVL.

This clonotype was observed many times. This sequence joins TRBV6-5 and TRBJ2-7, with 12 positions matching TRBD2. The CDR3 is 17 residues long. The junction had 10 bases not matched to a gene; V was cut back by 1 base and J by 6 bases. Per germline, CDR1 MNHEY and CDR2 SVGAGI. CDR3 DNA sequence: TGTGCCAGCAGTTACTTTCGACGACTAGCGGGAGCTGTCGAGCAGTACTTC. Translating it yields CASSYFRRLAGAVEQYF.

The chain joins TRBV29-1 to TRBJ2-7; 8 bases fit TRBD1. Germline CDR1 SQVTM, CDR2 ANQGSEA. The CDR3 consists of 17 residues. Trimming cost V 4 bases and J 3 bases; bases outside gene matches: 17. Here the CDR3 reads CSVAVRDRLGEFYEQYF. Here the CDR3 DNA reads TGCAGCGTTGCTGTCAGGGACAGGTTGGGGGAGTTCTACGAGCAGTACTTC.

DNA of the CDR3: TGCGCCAGCAGCTTGAGTTGGGAGCAGTTCTTC. Translation: CASSLSWEQFF. V and J are TRBV5-1 and TRBJ2-1; D not certain. Looked up from germline, CDR1 is SGHRS and CDR2 is YFSETQ. This CDR3 has 11 residues. Trimming took 1 base from V and 10 from J, leaving 6 bases between them.

The chain employs TRBV20-1 and TRBJ2-3; TRBD2 is a possible D gene (6 bases). Trimming removed 1 base from V and 0 bases from J, with 11 bases in between. Germline CDR1 and CDR2: DFQATT and SNEGSKA (reference sequence). CDR3 length equals 15 residues. The CDR3 protein is CSARGTTPSTDTQYF. The DNA for the CDR3 is TGCAGTGCTAGAGGGACTACCCCTAGCACAGATACGCAGTATTTT.

The count of this clonotype is one. The CDR3 DNA sequence: TGTGCCATCCCCCAAATGGGGCAGGGTATCAATGAGCAGTTCTTC. The encoded protein is CAIPQMGQGINEQFF. This sequence joins TRBV5-4 and TRBJ2-1, with a tentative D call TRBD1 (5 bases). V lost 9 bases, J lost 6 bases, and 22 bases lay in between. The germline gives CDR1 SGHNT, CDR2 YYREEE (reference sequence). CDR3 length: 15 amino acids.

Regarding this clonotype: A read error may produce the germline difference seen at one junction end. The chain combines TRBV12-5 with TRBJ1-6, with TRBD1 as a possible D gene (5 bases). Germline values: CDR1 LGHNT, CDR2 FRNRAP. This CDR3 comprises 21 residues. Here the CDR3 DNA reads TGTACTAGTGGTTTGCTTCGAAGAGGGGACGTCCCTTTCTCCTATAATTCACCCCTCCACTTT. This gives the protein CTSGLLRRGDVPFSYNSPLHF.

The chain employs TRBV5-1 and TRBJ2-1; 7 bases map to TRBD2. From germline, CDR1 is SGHRS and CDR2 YFSETQ. V shed 0 bases, J shed 1 base, and the junction held 4 bases outside the gene matches. The CDR3 loop spans 16 amino acids. The CDR3, as DNA: TGCGCCAGCAGCTTGGGAGCTAGCGGTTCCTACAATGAGCAGTTCTTC. This gives the protein CASSLGASGSYNEQFF. Full variable domain (missing parts from reference TRBV5-1 and TRBJ2-1): KAGVTQTPRYLIKTRGQQVTLSCSPISGHRSVSWYQQTPGQGLQFLFEYFSETQRNKGNFPGRFSGRQFSNSRSEMNVSTLELGDSALYLCASSLGASGSYNEQFFGPGTRLTVL.

The gene calls are TRBV27 and TRBJ1-2; the D is unclear. Germline CDR1 and CDR2: MNHEY and SMNVEV (reference sequence). The CDR3 contains 14 residues. With 2 bases removed from V and 1 base from J, the gap between germline ends came to 8 bases. The CDR3 bases are TGTGCCAGCAGTTTAGGGAGCGGTAACTATGGCTACACCTTC. Translating gives CASSLGSGNYGYTF.

This chain uses TRBV7-9 with TRBJ2-7, with D uncertain. The CDR3 is 14 residues long. CDR1 is SEHNR, CDR2 FQNEAQ, per germline (reference sequence). Trimming left V 1 base short and J 2 bases short, with 9 bases between. This CDR3 reads CASSLGAQTYEQYF. In DNA form, the CDR3 reads TGTGCCAGCAGCTTAGGGGCGCAGACCTACGAGCAGTACTTC. Using reference TRBV7-9 and TRBJ2-7 for the parts outside the CDR3, the full variable domain is DTGVSQNPRHKITKRGQNVTFRCDPISEHNRLYWYRQTLGQGPEFLTYFQNEAQLEKSRLLSDRFSAERPKGSFSTLEIQRTEQGDSAMYLCASSLGAQTYEQYFGPGTRLTVT.

This chain joins TRBV18 and TRBJ2-3; 10 nucleotides line up with TRBD2. The CDR3 runs 15 residues. Germline CDR1 is KGHSH and CDR2 is LQKENI. V trimming: 5 bases; J trimming: 4 bases; junction bases outside the gene matches: 6. DNA of the CDR3: TGTGCCAGCTCAGCTCAGCGGGGGGGCCCAGATACGCAGTATTTT. Its translation is CASSAQRGGPDTQYF.

This clonotype has just a few counts. This chain uses TRBV9 with TRBJ2-3; D is undetermined. Deletions cut 0 bases from V and 7 bases from J, with 15 bases between. Germline assignment: CDR1 SGDLS and CDR2 YYNGEE. CDR3 length: 15 amino acids. The CDR3 here is CASSVGEQTKNTQYF. The CDR3 DNA sequence: TGTGCCAGCAGCGTAGGCGAGCAGACGAAAAATACGCAGTATTTT.

The chain is built from TRBV27 and TRBJ2-1; D gene ambiguous. V was clipped by 5 bases and J by 8 bases, with 19 bases between them. From germline, CDR1 is MNHEY and CDR2 SMNVEV (reference sequence). The CDR3 covers 15 residues. Written as DNA, the CDR3 is TGTGCCAGCAGTAAACCAAGGACCGACGGAGATGAGCAGTTCTTC. The encoded protein is CASSKPRTDGDEQFF.

This chain joins TRBV5-1 and TRBJ1-2, with 9 bases matching TRBD1. The germline V gene has CDR1 SGHRS and CDR2 YFSETQ. J was trimmed by 2 bases and V by 4 bases; bases with no gene match: 3. The CDR3 covers 14 residues. The CDR3 sequence: CASSTGGRNYGYTF. CDR3 nucleotide sequence: TGCGCCAGCAGCACAGGGGGCAGAAACTATGGCTACACCTTC.

This clonotype appeared a few times. V is TRBV20-1 and J is TRBJ1-4; TRBD1 might be the D (6 bases). The CDR3 length is 13 residues. V was cut by 6 bases and J by 4 bases, with 12 bases left in between. CDR1 and CDR2 (germline): DFQATT, SNEGSKA (reference sequence). CDR3 loop: CSANRERNEKLFF. Written as DNA, the CDR3 is TGCAGTGCCAACAGGGAGCGTAATGAAAAACTGTTTTTT.

The chain employs TRBV7-9 and TRBJ1-6; 9 bases are shared with TRBD1. CDR3 length: 15 amino acids. Per germline, CDR1 SEHNR and CDR2 FQNEAQ (reference sequence). Germline trimming cut 5 bases from V and 6 bases from J; bases unmatched to any gene: 5. The CDR3 spells CASSPGQGSNSPLHF. DNA for the CDR3: TGTGCCAGCAGCCCTGGACAGGGGAGTAATTCACCCCTCCACTTT. The variable domain in full, with the rest retrieved from reference TRBV7-9 and TRBJ1-6, is DTGVSQNPRHKITKRGQNVTFRCDPISEHNRLYWYRQTLGQGPEFLTYFQNEAQLEKSRLLSDRFSAERPKGSFSTLEIQRTEQGDSAMYLCASSPGQGSNSPLHFGNGTRLTVT.

The V gene is TRBV10-3, the J gene TRBJ2-1; D possibly matches TRBD1 or TRBD2 (5 bases each). V lost 3 bases and J lost 5, with 14 bases in between. Germline lookup yields CDR1 ENHRY and CDR2 SYGVKD. There are 15 residues in the CDR3. The CDR3 nucleotides are TGTGCCATCAGTGAATGGGACCCCACCGACAATGAGCAGTTCTTC. It is translated as CAISEWDPTDNEQFF.

At least ten counts were recorded for this clonotype. This sequence joins TRBV27 and TRBJ2-2, with D perhaps TRBD1 (5 bases). Germline assignment: CDR1 MNHEY and CDR2 SMNVEV (reference sequence). V lost 2 bases and J 6 bases, leaving 13 bases between the germline ends. The CDR3 loop spans 15 amino acids. This chain's CDR3 is CASSLSPQGSGELFF. The CDR3 DNA is TGTGCCAGCAGTTTAAGCCCTCAGGGCTCCGGGGAGCTGTTTTTT.

This clonotype came up a few times. The J gene is TRBJ2-1, the V gene TRBV6-2 or TRBV6-3; no reliable D call. This CDR3 is built from 11 residues. The germline V and J ends were trimmed by 1 base and 9 bases, with 4 bases remaining between them. Germline V gene data show CDR1 as MNHEY and CDR2 as SVGEGT. The CDR3 loop is CASSYWGEQFF. Here the CDR3 DNA reads TGTGCCAGCAGTTACTGGGGTGAGCAGTTCTTC.

This clonotype was found many times. The CDR3 loop is CASSYGQGVSYEQYF. The CDR3 nucleotides are TGTGCCAGCAGTTATGGACAGGGGGTTTCCTACGAGCAGTACTTC. The chain couples TRBV7-2 to TRBJ2-7; 10 nucleotides align to TRBD1. V was pared by 6 bases and J by 1 base, with 6 bases of the junction left unmatched. Germline V CDR1 and CDR2: SGHTA, FQGNSA. The CDR3 sequence is 15 residues long.

This clonotype was found many times. CDR3 loop: CASRPTTEEKLFF. The CDR3 bases are TGTGCCAGCCGACCAACGACGGAAGAAAAACTGTTTTTT. The rearrangement uses TRBV6-2 or TRBV6-3 and TRBJ1-4; D not certain. The CDR3 covers 13 residues. Germline V CDR1 and CDR2: MNHEY, SVGEGT. V dropped 8 bases and J dropped 8 bases, with 15 bases sitting between them.

The table lists this clonotype with a few counts. The V and J genes are TRBV6-1 and TRBJ2-3; D gene uncertain. This CDR3 is built from 14 residues. V dropped 1 base and J dropped 2 bases, with 7 bases sitting between them. Germline CDR1 is MNHNS and CDR2 is SASEGT. CDR3 in amino acids: CASSEGGITDTQYF. For the CDR3, the DNA is TGTGCCAGCAGTGAAGGAGGTATCACAGATACGCAGTATTTT.

This clonotype was counted ten times or more. The chain carries TRBV20-1 and TRBJ2-3; D unresolved. CDR1 is DFQATT, CDR2 SNEGSKA, per germline (reference sequence). The CDR3 totals 12 residues. Deletions cut 5 bases from V and 6 bases from J, with 12 bases between. The CDR3 coding sequence is TGCAGTGCTCGGGTTAGGGCGGATACGCAGTATTTT. This sequence encodes CSARVRADTQYF.

V and J are TRBV10-2 and TRBJ1-3; D is ambiguous. The germline V and J ends were trimmed by 6 bases and 0 bases, with 9 bases remaining between them. The CDR3 totals 14 residues. From germline, CDR1 is WSHSY and CDR2 SAAADI. CDR3 region: CASRATGSGNTIYF. Here the CDR3 DNA reads TGCGCCAGCAGGGCCACGGGCTCTGGAAACACCATATATTTT.